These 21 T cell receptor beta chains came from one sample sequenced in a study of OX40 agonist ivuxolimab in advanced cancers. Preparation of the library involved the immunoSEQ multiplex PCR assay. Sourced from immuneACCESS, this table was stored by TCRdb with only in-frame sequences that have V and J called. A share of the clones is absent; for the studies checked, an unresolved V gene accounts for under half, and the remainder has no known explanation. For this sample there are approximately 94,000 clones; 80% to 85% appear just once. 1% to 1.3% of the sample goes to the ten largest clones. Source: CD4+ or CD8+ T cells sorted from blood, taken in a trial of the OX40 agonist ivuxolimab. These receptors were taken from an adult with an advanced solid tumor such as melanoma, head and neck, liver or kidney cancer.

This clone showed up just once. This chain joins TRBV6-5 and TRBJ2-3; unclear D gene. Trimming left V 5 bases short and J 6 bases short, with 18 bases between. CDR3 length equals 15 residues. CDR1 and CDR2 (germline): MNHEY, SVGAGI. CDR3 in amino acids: CASSPGIAWGDTQYF. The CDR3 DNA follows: TGTGCCAGCAGTCCTGGTATAGCTTGGGGTGATACGCAGTATTTT.

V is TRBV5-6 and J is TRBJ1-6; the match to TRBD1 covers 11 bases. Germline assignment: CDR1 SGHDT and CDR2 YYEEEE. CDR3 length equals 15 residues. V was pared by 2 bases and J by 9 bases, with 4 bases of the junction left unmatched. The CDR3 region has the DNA TGTGCCAGCAGCTTCCTGGACAGGGGGCGTTCACCCCTCCACTTT. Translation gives CASSFLDRGRSPLHF.

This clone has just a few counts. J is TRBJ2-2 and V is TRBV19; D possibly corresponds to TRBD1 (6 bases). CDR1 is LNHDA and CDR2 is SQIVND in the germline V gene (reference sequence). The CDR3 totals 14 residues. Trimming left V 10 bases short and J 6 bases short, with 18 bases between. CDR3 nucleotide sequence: TGTGCCACCTCAAGAACAGGGTGGTCCGGGGAGCTGTTTTTT. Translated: CATSRTGWSGELFF.

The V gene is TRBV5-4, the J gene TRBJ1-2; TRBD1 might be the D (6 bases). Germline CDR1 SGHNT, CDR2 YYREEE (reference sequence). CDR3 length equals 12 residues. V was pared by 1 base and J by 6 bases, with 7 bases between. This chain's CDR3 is CASSLKGDGYTF. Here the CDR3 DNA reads TGTGCCAGCAGCTTGAAGGGGGATGGCTACACCTTC.

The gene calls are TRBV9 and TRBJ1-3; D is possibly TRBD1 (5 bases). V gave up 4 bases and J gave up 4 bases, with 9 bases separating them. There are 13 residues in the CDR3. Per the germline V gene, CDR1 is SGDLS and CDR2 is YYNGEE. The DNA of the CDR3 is TGTGCCAGCAGCCGGGACGGAGGAAACACCATATATTTT. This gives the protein CASSRDGGNTIYF. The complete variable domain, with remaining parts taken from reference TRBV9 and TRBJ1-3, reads DSGVTQTPKHLITATGQRVTLRCSPRSGDLSVYWYQQSLDQGLQFLIQYYNGEERAKGNILERFSAQQFPDLHSELNLSSLELGDSALYFCASSRDGGNTIYFGEGSWLTVV.

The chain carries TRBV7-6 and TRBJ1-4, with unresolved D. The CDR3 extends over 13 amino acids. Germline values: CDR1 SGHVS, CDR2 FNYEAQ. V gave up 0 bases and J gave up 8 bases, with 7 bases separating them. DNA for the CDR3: TGTGCCAGCAGCTTAGCGCCCAGGGAAAAACTGTTTTTT. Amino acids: CASSLAPREKLFF.

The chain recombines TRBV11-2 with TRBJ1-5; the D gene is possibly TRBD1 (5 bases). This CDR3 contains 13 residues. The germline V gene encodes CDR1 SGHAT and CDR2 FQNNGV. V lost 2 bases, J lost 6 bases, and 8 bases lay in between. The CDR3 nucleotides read TGTGCCAGCAGCTTATTTGGGGGTCAGCCCCAGCATTTT. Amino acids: CASSLFGGQPQHF.

This CDR3 reads CASSYQGSPLHF. The CDR3 DNA reads as TGTGCCAGCAGCTACCAGGGGTCACCCCTCCACTTT. V usage is TRBV7-2 and J usage is TRBJ1-6; tentatively, D is TRBD1 (6 bases). The CDR3 runs to 12 residues. The V end was cut by 4 bases, the J end by 10 bases, with 8 bases between. CDR1 and CDR2 from the germline V gene are SGHTA and FQGNSA.

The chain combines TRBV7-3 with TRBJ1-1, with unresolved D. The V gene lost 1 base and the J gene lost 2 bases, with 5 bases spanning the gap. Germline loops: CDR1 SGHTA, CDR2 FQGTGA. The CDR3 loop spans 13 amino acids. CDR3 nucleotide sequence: TGTGCCAGCAGCTTAATCGTTAACACTGAAGCTTTCTTT. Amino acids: CASSLIVNTEAFF.

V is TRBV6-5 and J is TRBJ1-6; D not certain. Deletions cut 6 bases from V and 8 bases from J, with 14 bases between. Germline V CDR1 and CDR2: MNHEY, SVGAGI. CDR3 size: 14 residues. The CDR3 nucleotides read TGTGCCAGCAGCCCGGACCTGAGGGATTCACCCCTCCACTTT. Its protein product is CASSPDLRDSPLHF.

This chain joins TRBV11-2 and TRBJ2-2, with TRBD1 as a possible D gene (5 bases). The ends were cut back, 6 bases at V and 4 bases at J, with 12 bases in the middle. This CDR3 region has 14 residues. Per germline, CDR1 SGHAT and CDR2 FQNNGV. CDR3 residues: CASRSDRRTGELFF. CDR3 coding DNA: TGTGCCAGCAGGTCCGACAGACGCACCGGGGAGCTGTTTTTT.

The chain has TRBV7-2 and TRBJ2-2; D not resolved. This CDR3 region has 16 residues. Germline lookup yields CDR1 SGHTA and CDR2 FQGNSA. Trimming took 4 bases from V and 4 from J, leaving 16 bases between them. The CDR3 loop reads CASSSKIYRATGELFF. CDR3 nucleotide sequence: TGTGCCAGCAGCTCGAAGATTTACCGAGCCACCGGGGAGCTGTTTTTT.

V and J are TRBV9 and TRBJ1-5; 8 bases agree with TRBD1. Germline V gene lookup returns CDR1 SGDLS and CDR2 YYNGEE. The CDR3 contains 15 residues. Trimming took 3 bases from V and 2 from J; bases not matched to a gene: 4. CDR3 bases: TGTGCCAGCAGCGCGACAGGGGTGGGCAATCAGCCCCAGCATTTT. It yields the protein CASSATGVGNQPQHF.

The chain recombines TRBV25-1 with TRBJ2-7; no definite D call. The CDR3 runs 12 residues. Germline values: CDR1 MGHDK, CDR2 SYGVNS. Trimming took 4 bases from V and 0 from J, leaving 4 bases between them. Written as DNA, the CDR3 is TGTGCCAGCAGTGTAAGCTCCTACGAGCAGTACTTC. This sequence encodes CASSVSSYEQYF.

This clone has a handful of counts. The CDR3, as DNA: TGTGCCAGCAGTCCCGTAACAAAAACTGAAGCTTTCTTT. This translates into CASSPVTKTEAFF. The V gene is TRBV6-6, the J gene TRBJ1-1; D is ambiguous. The CDR3 loop spans 13 amino acids. Looked up from germline, CDR1 is MNHNY and CDR2 is SVGAGI (reference sequence). V was clipped by 5 bases and J by 5 bases, with 12 bases between them.

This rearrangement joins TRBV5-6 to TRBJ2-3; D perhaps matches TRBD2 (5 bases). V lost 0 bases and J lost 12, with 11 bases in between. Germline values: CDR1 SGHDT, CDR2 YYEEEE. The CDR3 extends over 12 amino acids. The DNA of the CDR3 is TGTGCCAGCAGCTTGGGTAGCGACCTACAGTATTTT. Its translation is CASSLGSDLQYF.

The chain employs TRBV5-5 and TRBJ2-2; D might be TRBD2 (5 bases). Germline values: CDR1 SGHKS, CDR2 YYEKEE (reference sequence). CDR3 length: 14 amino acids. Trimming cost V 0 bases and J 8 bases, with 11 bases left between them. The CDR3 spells CASSLVSGVGELFF. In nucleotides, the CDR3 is TGTGCCAGCAGCTTGGTCTCCGGGGTTGGGGAGCTGTTTTTT.

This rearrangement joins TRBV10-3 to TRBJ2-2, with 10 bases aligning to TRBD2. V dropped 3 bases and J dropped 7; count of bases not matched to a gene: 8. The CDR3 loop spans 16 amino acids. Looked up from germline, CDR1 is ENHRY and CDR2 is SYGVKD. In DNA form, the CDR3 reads TGTGCCATCAGTGATAGGCTAGCGGGGGATGGCGGGGAGCTGTTTTTT. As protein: CAISDRLAGDGGELFF.

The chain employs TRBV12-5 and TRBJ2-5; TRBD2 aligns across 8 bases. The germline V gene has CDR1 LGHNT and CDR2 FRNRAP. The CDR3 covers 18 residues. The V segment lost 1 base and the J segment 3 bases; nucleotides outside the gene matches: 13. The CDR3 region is CASGLAAPGKRGKETQYF. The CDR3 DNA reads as TGTGCTAGTGGTTTGGCTGCACCCGGGAAGCGGGGGAAAGAGACCCAGTACTTC.

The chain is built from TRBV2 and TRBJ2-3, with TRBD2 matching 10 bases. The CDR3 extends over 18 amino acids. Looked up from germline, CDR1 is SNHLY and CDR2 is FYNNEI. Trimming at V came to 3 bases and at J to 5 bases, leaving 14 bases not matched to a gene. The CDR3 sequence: CASSEYQTGLAWRDTQYF. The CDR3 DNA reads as TGTGCCAGCAGTGAGTACCAGACGGGACTAGCGTGGAGAGATACGCAGTATTTT.

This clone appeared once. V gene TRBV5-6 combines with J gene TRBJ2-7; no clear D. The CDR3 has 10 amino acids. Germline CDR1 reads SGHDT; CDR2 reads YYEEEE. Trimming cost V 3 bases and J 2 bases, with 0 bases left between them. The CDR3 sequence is CASSSYEQYF. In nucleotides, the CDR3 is TGTGCCAGCAGCTCCTACGAGCAGTACTTC.